The T cell receptor (beta chain) under discussion was sequenced for a study of T cell repertoires in cytomegalovirus infection. Trimming cost V 5 bases and J 0 bases, with 14 bases left between them. Germline-derived CDR1 and CDR2 are SGHTA and FQGNSA. CDR3 length equals 16 residues. Of note for this clonotype: Its specificity is not known.

TCRdb called the reads again in MiXCR, with one record for every CDR3 protein. The sample includes around 300,000 distinct CDR3 sequences, more than 20% seen only once; the top ten take 10% to 15%. The genes are TRBV7-2 and TRBJ1-3; D not certain. The sequencing used cultured PBMCs, collected from culture after CMV antigen stimulation. This sequence was found in a human donor in good health (CMV status not recorded). Some clones in this sample may be carry-over from other donors' samples. The CDR3 is CASSPSGPISGNTIYF. The CDR3, as DNA: TGTGCCAGCAGCCCATCAGGCCCTATCTCTGGAAACACCATATATTTT.